This TCR beta chain was captured in a study of human T cells and chemical hapten exposure. Study context: DPC 0.01% went on the upper back by patch test, with reading at 6 days.

The time point denotes: patch test 2, 6 weeks after DPC sensitization. The treatment: therapeutic diphenylcyclopropenone sensitization with weekly scalp DPC. Trimming cost V 0 bases and J 4 bases; bases outside gene matches: 4. Germline assignment: CDR1 LGHNA and CDR2 YNFKEQ. The CDR3 spans 16 residues. Study-level points and caveats: Patch test score showed a positive correlation with PT1 expanded TCR counts.

The study's library attached unique molecular identifiers to single cDNA molecules. From the RACE reads, TCRdb called clonotypes with MiXCR, one entry per CDR3 protein. This table has hundreds of thousands of distinct CDR3 sequences, over 6% appearing once. This clonotype was detected a few times. Its matching antigen is unknown. This clonotype originated in a woman younger than 30 with alopecia areata. Some clones in this sample may be carry-over from other donors' samples. Specimen: whole blood, collected in connection with sensitization to the hapten diphenylcyclopropenone (DPC). The gene calls are TRBV4-2 and TRBJ2-3, with 10 bases fitting TRBD2. The CDR3 is CASSQESSGGADTQYF. The CDR3 nucleotides read TGTGCCAGCAGCCAAGAGTCTAGCGGGGGTGCAGATACGCAGTATTTT.